This T cell receptor (beta chain) was sequenced in a study of response to subunit inactivated influenza vaccine. Notes on the study in general: Seasonal influenza vaccination, on each occasion, was suggested by the authors to recruit few new T cells.

TCRdb re-called the RT-PCR reads with MiXCR, one entry per CDR3 protein. This sample has approximately 680,000 distinct CDR3 sequences; about 15% occur once, and the top ten carry around a tenth. Details on this clonotype: Its antigen is undetermined.

Germline V gene data show CDR1 as SGHTA and CDR2 as FQGTGA. V lost 0 bases and J lost 8, with 5 bases in between. The CDR3 contains 12 residues. This clonotype originated in a man between 50 and 59 years old who received an inactivated influenza vaccine. The specimen comprised PBMCs from blood, sampled 12 days after vaccination. The chain couples TRBV7-3 to TRBJ2-1, with D unclear. The CDR3 region is CASSLTNDEQFF. CDR3 bases: TGTGCCAGCAGCTTAACGAACGATGAGCAGTTCTTC.